One sample yielded the 26 T cell receptor beta chains listed below, sequenced in a study of breast tumors, draining lymph nodes, adjacent tissues. Breast cancer patients provided tissue from their axillary draining lymph nodes. Each CDR3 protein is one row after TCRdb ran MiXCR on the multiplex PCR reads. Of 84,000 or so distinct CDR3 sequences in the sample, around 28% were seen once. The sequenced sample was axillary lymph node tissue. Receptors originate from a female donor with breast cancer. Some clones in this sample may be carry-over from other donors' samples.

In the case of this clonotype: This may arise from a read error, as a much more abundant clone is one base away. This chain uses TRBV6-1 with TRBJ1-4; no reliable D call. CDR1 and CDR2 (germline): MNHNS, SASEGT. This CDR3 is built from 14 residues. CDR3 region: CASREGPTLEKLFF. CDR3 sequence (DNA): TGTGCCAGCAGAGAAGGCCCAACTCTGGAAAAACTGTTTTTT.

This clonotype was recorded many times. V usage is TRBV2 and J usage is TRBJ1-1, with D maybe TRBD1 (5 bases). The CDR3 contains 13 residues. V was shortened by 4 bases and J by 1 base, with 7 bases between the two germline ends. Germline CDR1 SNHLY, CDR2 FYNNEI. Here the CDR3 reads CASSADTNTEAFF. Here the CDR3 DNA reads TGTGCCAGCAGTGCGGACACGAACACTGAAGCTTTCTTT.

This clonotype has at least ten counts. The rearrangement uses TRBV19 and TRBJ1-2; D unclear. The V gene lost 3 bases and the J gene lost 3 bases, with 8 bases spanning the gap. This CDR3 contains 13 residues. Per the germline V gene, CDR1 is LNHDA and CDR2 is SQIVND (reference sequence). The CDR3 reads CASSMGPDYGYTF. Written as DNA, the CDR3 is TGTGCCAGTAGTATGGGTCCTGACTATGGCTACACCTTC.

In its sample, this clonotype was seen many times. This sequence joins TRBV5-8 and TRBJ2-5; D is unresolved. V gave up 1 base and J gave up 2 bases, with 6 bases separating them. The germline V gene has CDR1 SGHTS and CDR2 YDEGEE. This CDR3 has 13 residues. CDR3 loop: CASSLHPQETQYF. The CDR3 nucleotides read TGTGCCAGCAGCTTGCACCCACAAGAGACCCAGTACTTC.

This clonotype was seen many times. The chain joins TRBV20-1 to TRBJ1-3; D possibly corresponds to TRBD1 (5 bases). The CDR3 length is 14 residues. V lost 1 base to trimming and J lost 4 bases, with 11 bases between them. Per germline, CDR1 DFQATT and CDR2 SNEGSKA (reference sequence). CDR3 coding DNA: TGCAGTGCTAGAGCCGAGGGGAGAGGAAACACCATATATTTT. Translation gives CSARAEGRGNTIYF.

This clonotype was detected many times. The rearrangement links TRBV3-1 to TRBJ2-3; D may be TRBD1 (5 bases). V was cut by 4 bases and J by 5 bases, with 10 bases left in between. Germline CDR1 and CDR2: LGHDT and YNNKEL (reference sequence). This CDR3 is 13 amino acids long. CDR3 residues: CASSPNQGDTQYF. In nucleotides, the CDR3 is TGTGCCAGCAGCCCAAATCAGGGAGATACGCAGTATTTT.

Remarks on this clonotype: One end of the junction does not line up with germline, which may come from a read error. V and J are TRBV4-3 and TRBJ1-6, with TRBD1 matching over 8 bases. The CDR3 covers 18 residues. CDR1 and CDR2 (germline): LGHNA, YSLEER. CDR3 protein: CASSQDWGQALGSSPLHF. CDR3 nucleotides: TGCGCCAGCAGCCAAGATTGGGGACAGGCGCTTGGAAGTTCACCTCTCCACTTT.

Notes on this clonotype: Sequence at one end of the junction differs from germline and may be a read error. The rearrangement joins TRBV6-6 to TRBJ2-1, with 11 bases fitting TRBD2. Per germline, CDR1 MNHNY and CDR2 SVGAGI (reference sequence). The CDR3 consists of 15 residues. The CDR3 loop is CASSHSRTSGNEQFF. CDR3 nucleotide sequence: TGTGCCAGCAGTCACTCGAGGACTAGCGGGAATGAGCAGTTCTTC.

This clonotype occurred many times. This may be a read error, as it is one base from a much larger clone. V is TRBV20-1 and J is TRBJ1-2; 7 bases align to TRBD1. The CDR3 covers 12 residues. Germline CDR1 and CDR2: DFQATT and SNEGSKA (reference sequence). The DNA of the CDR3 is TGCAGTGCTAGATGGGACAGAGAAGGCTCCACCTTC. It codes for CSARWDREGSTF.

Ten or more counts support this clonotype. The chain has TRBV27 and TRBJ2-2, with D unresolved. Trimming left V 4 bases short and J 1 base short, with 4 bases between. Germline-derived CDR1 and CDR2 are MNHEY and SMNVEV (reference sequence). The CDR3 has 13 amino acids. CDR3 sequence (DNA): TGTGCCAGCAGTTACAGGAACACCGGGGAGCTGTTTTTT. Residues: CASSYRNTGELFF.

This clonotype came up many times. The rearrangement joins TRBV7-9 to TRBJ2-5; TRBD2 matches 7 bases. This CDR3 region has 14 residues. V was pared by 5 bases and J by 5 bases, with 8 bases of the junction left unmatched. Germline V gene sequence: CDR1 SEHNR, CDR2 FQNEAQ (reference sequence). This CDR3 reads CASSPPGGMETQYF. CDR3 in DNA: TGTGCCAGCAGCCCCCCGGGGGGTATGGAGACCCAGTACTTC.

This clonotype was counted between two and nine times. The V call is TRBV6-5, the J call TRBJ1-1, with D perhaps matching TRBD1 (5 bases). The germline V gene has CDR1 MNHEY and CDR2 SVGAGI. The length of the CDR3 is 15 residues. Trimming removed 2 bases at V and 0 bases at J, with 10 bases between. The CDR3 DNA sequence: TGTGCCAGCAGTTACGTGGGGGTCTTGAACACTGAAGCTTTCTTT. Translated, it gives CASSYVGVLNTEAFF.

There are a few counts of this clonotype. Possible read error: a much larger clone is one base away. The CDR3, as DNA: TGTGCCAGCAGCTTTCAGTGGGAGATGAAAGTTGAGCAGTTCTTC. This encodes CASSFQWEMKVEQFF. This rearrangement joins TRBV7-8 to TRBJ2-1; the D gene is possibly TRBD2 (5 bases). Germline V gene lookup returns CDR1 SGHVS and CDR2 FQNEAQ. V was clipped by 3 bases and J by 9 bases, with 18 bases between them. The CDR3 totals 15 residues.

On this clonotype: One junction end disagrees with the germline gene, perhaps due to a read error. This sequence joins TRBV12-3 or TRBV12-4 and TRBJ1-1; D call uncertain. This CDR3 contains 13 residues. The CDR3 here is CAGRLLRGTEAFF. Written as DNA, the CDR3 is TGTGCCGGCAGACTCTTGCGGGGCACTGAAGCTTTCTTT.

This clonotype was seen repeatedly, ten times or more. This chain uses TRBV12-3 or TRBV12-4 with TRBJ1-2; D remains unclear. The CDR3 covers 13 residues. The germline V and J ends were trimmed by 2 bases and 6 bases, with 10 bases remaining between them. The CDR3 reads CASSLRFSDGYTF. The DNA for the CDR3 is TGTGCCAGCAGTTTAAGGTTTTCGGATGGCTACACCTTC.

The sample holds many counts of this clonotype. V usage is TRBV19 and J usage is TRBJ2-1; D is perhaps TRBD1 (5 bases). Germline V gene sequence: CDR1 LNHDA, CDR2 SQIVND (reference sequence). The CDR3 runs 13 residues. Trimming pared 5 bases from V and 8 bases from J, leaving 13 bases between. CDR3 in amino acids: CASSGKGVHEQFF. CDR3 nucleotide sequence: TGTGCCAGTAGTGGGAAAGGGGTACATGAGCAGTTCTTC. Full variable domain (remainder filled in from reference TRBV19 and TRBJ2-1): DGGITQSPKYLFRKEGQNVTLSCEQNLNHDAMYWYRQDPGQGLRLIYYSQIVNDFQKGDIAEGYSVSREKKESFPLTVTSAQKNPTAFYLCASSGKGVHEQFFGPGTRLTVL.

This clonotype was recorded at least ten times. This sequence may be a read error, since a much larger clone differs from it by one base. The chain joins TRBV20-1 to TRBJ2-7; the match to TRBD1 covers 9 bases. CDR3 length: 14 residues. Germline lookup yields CDR1 DFQATT and CDR2 SNEGSKA (reference sequence). CDR3 region: CSARTGVDSSEQYF. The DNA of the CDR3 is TGCAGTGCAAGGACAGGGGTGGACTCCTCCGAGCAGTACTTC.

This clonotype was counted at least ten times. J is TRBJ2-2 and V is TRBV4-2; unclear D gene. This CDR3 has 13 amino acids. V lost 0 bases and J lost 7, with 6 bases in between. CDR1 is LGHNA and CDR2 is YNFKEQ in the germline V gene. In DNA form, the CDR3 reads TGTGCCAGCAGCCAAGAATCAGTCGGGGAGCTGTTTTTT. This codes for CASSQESVGELFF.

Notes on this clonotype: It may be a read error: a sequence one base away is much more abundant. The chain recombines TRBV7-4 with TRBJ1-1; no firm D call. Looked up from germline, CDR1 is SGHVT and CDR2 is SQSDAQ. The CDR3 loop spans 11 amino acids. Trimming removed 1 base at V and 9 bases at J, with 6 bases between. This chain's CDR3 is CASSLETQAFF. The DNA of the CDR3 is TGTGCCAGCAGCTTAGAAACTCAAGCTTTCTTT. The full variable domain, in which reference TRBV7-4 and TRBJ1-1 provide the parts outside the CDR3, is GAGVSQSPRYKVAKRGRDVALRCDSISGHVTLYWYRQTLGQGSEVLTYSQSDAQRDKSGRPSGRFSAERPERSVSTLKIQRTEQGDSAVYLCASSLETQAFFGQGTRLTVV.

Concerning this clonotype: One end of the junction varies from germline; a read error may be responsible. The V and J genes are TRBV12-3 or TRBV12-4 and TRBJ2-5, with 9 bases lining up with TRBD2. This CDR3 region has 14 residues. This chain's CDR3 is CASRTSAGGEIQYF. CDR3 bases: TGTGCCAGCAGAACCTCAGCGGGAGGAGAGATCCAGTACTTC.

Many counts were recorded for this clonotype. The chain combines TRBV7-2 with TRBJ2-5; maybe TRBD2 (5 bases). This CDR3 region has 12 residues. V was cut by 3 bases and J by 5 bases, with 7 bases left in between. Germline CDR1 SGHTA, CDR2 FQGNSA. The CDR3 bases are TGTGCCAGCAGCTTCCGAGGGGAGACCCAGTACTTC. The encoded protein is CASSFRGETQYF.

This clonotype was detected a few times. It may be a read error: a sequence one base away is much more abundant. The genes are TRBV6-2 or TRBV6-3 and TRBJ2-3, with D unresolved. The CDR3 contains 15 residues. CDR1 and CDR2 (germline): MNHEY, SVGEGT. The germline V and J ends were trimmed by 5 bases and 2 bases, with 14 bases remaining between them. CDR3 in amino acids: CASSPSGRNTDTQYF. CDR3 in DNA: TGTGCCAGCAGTCCCTCGGGTAGGAACACAGATACGCAGTATTTT.

This sequence joins TRBV7-3 and TRBJ1-1, with unresolved D. The germline CDR1 and CDR2 sequences are SGHTA and FQGTGA. The V and J ends lost 1 base and 1 base respectively, with 7 bases between them. The CDR3 sequence is 14 residues long. This chain's CDR3 is CASSLIAGNTEAFF. The CDR3 DNA is TGTGCCAGCAGCTTAATAGCAGGGAACACTGAAGCTTTCTTT.

This clonotype is medium-sized by share. V gene TRBV7-9 combines with J gene TRBJ1-6, with D uncertain. Germline CDR1 is SEHNR and CDR2 is FQNEAQ (reference sequence). V lost 5 bases and J lost 8, with 7 bases in between. The CDR3 loop spans 12 amino acids. The CDR3 DNA reads as TGTGCCAGCAGCCTCGGAGATTCACCCCTCCACTTT. Translating it yields CASSLGDSPLHF.

This clonotype was recorded many times. The chain joins TRBV27 to TRBJ2-1; D unclear. Germline-derived CDR1 and CDR2 are MNHEY and SMNVEV (reference sequence). Trimming took off 2 bases at V and 0 bases at J, with 8 bases between the two ends. This CDR3 contains 15 residues. The CDR3 nucleotides are TGTGCCAGCAGTTTAGCGGTGAGCTCCTACAATGAGCAGTTCTTC. Its translation is CASSLAVSSYNEQFF.

With regard to this clonotype: Since a much larger clone is just one base distant, this may be a read error. The V and J genes are TRBV30 and TRBJ2-2; TRBD1 or TRBD2 may be the D gene (5 bases each). The CDR3 is 13 residues long. Germline CDR1 is GTSNPN and CDR2 is SVGIG (reference sequence). The CDR3 DNA reads as TGTGCCTGGAGCGGGGCGAACGCCGGGGAGCTGTTTTTT. Residues: CAWSGANAGELFF.